Shown below are 18 T cell receptor beta chains from a single sample sequenced in a study of shared clonotypes between healthy human individuals. The data were produced by immunoSEQ multiplex PCR, yet TCRdb's version contains in-frame clones alone and is incomplete. The table has millions of clones, roughly 95% seen once; the top ten hold 0.1% to 0.15%. Material for sequencing was naive CD4+ T cells sorted from blood. Subset denoted: CD45RA+ positively selected. The source is a man between 18 and 29 years old in good health.

This clone was picked up one time. This chain connects TRBV30 to TRBJ2-2; D is unclear. CDR1 and CDR2 from the germline V gene are GTSNPN and SVGIG (reference sequence). This CDR3 is 13 amino acids long. The V end was cut by 4 bases, the J end by 4 bases, with 10 bases between. In DNA, the CDR3 is TGTGCCTGGACTTCCTGGGGCACCGGGGAGCTGTTTTTT. This encodes CAWTSWGTGELFF.

This sequence joins TRBV28 and TRBJ1-2, with 8 bases aligning to TRBD1. The V segment lost 5 bases and the J segment 8 bases; nucleotides outside the gene matches: 4. Germline V lookup: CDR1 MDHEN, CDR2 SYDVKM. The CDR3 has 12 residues. The DNA of the CDR3 is TGTGCCAGCAGTCCAGGGGGCTGGGGCTACACCTTC. This translates into CASSPGGWGYTF.

This clone was seen only once. V usage is TRBV2 and J usage is TRBJ2-3; D assignment may be TRBD1 or TRBD2 (6 bases each). Trimming removed 3 bases from V and 9 bases from J, with 10 bases in between. CDR1 is SNHLY, CDR2 FYNNEI, per germline. CDR3 size: 12 residues. This chain's CDR3 is CASSDRGQTQYF. The CDR3 DNA follows: TGTGCCAGCAGTGATCGGGGGCAGACGCAGTATTTT.

The chain couples TRBV27 to TRBJ2-7; D is perhaps TRBD1 or TRBD2 (5 bases each). The V gene lost 5 bases and the J gene lost 2 bases, with 16 bases spanning the gap. CDR1 MNHEY and CDR2 SMNVEV come from the germline V gene (reference sequence). The CDR3 has 15 residues. The CDR3 DNA reads as TGTGCCAGCAGTCGAATAGGGACGAATGCCTACGAGCAGTACTTC. Residues: CASSRIGTNAYEQYF.

The chain joins TRBV4-1 to TRBJ1-2, with a tentative D call TRBD1 (5 bases). Germline V CDR1 and CDR2: MGHRA, YSYEKL. The CDR3 covers 16 residues. Trimming shortened V by 1 base and J by 4 bases, and 16 bases separated the two germline ends. The CDR3: CASSQGRDSGFYGYTF. The CDR3 DNA reads TGCGCCAGCAGCCAAGGAAGGGATTCAGGGTTCTATGGCTACACCTTC.

CDR3 sequence (DNA): TGCGCCAGCAGAAACAGGGTTTTACAAGAGACCCAGTACTTC. Its protein is CASRNRVLQETQYF. The V and J genes are TRBV10-1 and TRBJ2-5; D may be TRBD1 (6 bases). CDR3 length: 14 residues. CDR1 is WNHNN, CDR2 SYGVQD, per germline (reference sequence). Trimming took off 6 bases at V and 2 bases at J, with 13 bases between the two ends.

V gene TRBV19 combines with J gene TRBJ2-1, with D perhaps matching TRBD2 (5 bases). The CDR3 has 13 amino acids. Germline V gene lookup returns CDR1 LNHDA and CDR2 SQIVND (reference sequence). The germline V and J ends were trimmed by 7 bases and 6 bases, with 13 bases remaining between them. The CDR3 here is CASTAAEVNEQFF. Here the CDR3 DNA reads TGTGCCAGTACGGCGGCGGAGGTCAATGAGCAGTTCTTC.

This chain links TRBV30 with TRBJ1-5, with D possibly TRBD1 on 5 matching bases. The length of the CDR3 is 13 residues. CDR1 is GTSNPN, CDR2 SVGIG, per germline (reference sequence). Deletions cut 2 bases from V and 4 bases from J, with 9 bases between. CDR3 nucleotide sequence: TGTGCCTGGAGTACCGCAGGGAATCAGCCCCAGCATTTT. Translating gives CAWSTAGNQPQHF.

A note on this clone: An end of the junction does not agree with germline; a read error may underlie this. The V and J genes are TRBV5-8 and TRBJ2-2, with D unclear. CDR1 SGHTS and CDR2 YDEGEE come from the germline V gene. The CDR3 sequence is 14 residues long. The CDR3 protein is CASSLARNTGELFF. CDR3 DNA sequence: TGTGCCAGCAGTTTGGCAAGAAACACCGGGGAGCTGTTTTTT. Together with reference TRBV5-8 and TRBJ2-2, the CDR3 gives the full variable domain: EAGVTQSPTHLIKTRGQQATLRCSPISGHTSVYWYQQALGLGLQFLLWYDEGEERNRGNFPPRFSGRQFPNYSSELNVNALELEDSALYLCASSLARNTGELFFGEGSRLTVL.

CDR3 nucleotide sequence: TGCGCCAGCAGCCCCCGGACAGGGGGCGGCGGAGAGACCCAGTACTTC. This encodes CASSPRTGGGGETQYF. The V and J genes are TRBV5-1 and TRBJ2-5, with 11 bases fitting TRBD1. With 4 bases clipped from V and 4 bases from J, the junction kept 9 bases outside the gene matches. Germline loops: CDR1 SGHRS, CDR2 YFSETQ. The CDR3 spans 16 residues.

The chain couples TRBV10-1 to TRBJ1-4; TRBD1 is a possible D gene (5 bases). V lost 3 bases and J 6 bases, leaving 8 bases between the germline ends. Germline lookup yields CDR1 WNHNN and CDR2 SYGVQD (reference sequence). CDR3 length: 13 residues. The CDR3 nucleotides read TGCGCCAGCAGTGAACAGGCGGATGAAAAACTGTTTTTT. This encodes CASSEQADEKLFF.

Comments on this clone: Other DNA sequences in this specimen translate into the identical CDR3. The chain couples TRBV4-3 to TRBJ2-5; 10 positions agree with TRBD2. V lost 1 base to trimming and J lost 4 bases; unmatched junction nucleotides: 3. The CDR3 is 15 amino acids. Germline V CDR1 and CDR2: LGHNA, YSLEER. The CDR3 coding sequence is TGCGCCAGCAGCCAAGTAGCGGGAGGTGGAGAGACCCAGTACTTC. Protein product: CASSQVAGGGETQYF.

The V and J genes are TRBV4-1 and TRBJ1-1, with D hard to call. V gave up 3 bases and J gave up 1 base, with 9 bases separating them. Per germline, CDR1 MGHRA and CDR2 YSYEKL. The CDR3 has 14 amino acids. The CDR3 sequence is CASSQITENTEAFF. CDR3 sequence (DNA): TGCGCCAGCAGCCAGATTACCGAGAACACTGAAGCTTTCTTT.

The chain employs TRBV28 and TRBJ2-3; 8 bases align to TRBD2. CDR1 is MDHEN, CDR2 SYDVKM, per germline. The CDR3 contains 17 residues. V was pared by 6 bases and J by 5 bases, with 16 bases of the junction left unmatched. CDR3 coding DNA: TGTGCCAGCAGGCGAGGCTTCGGGAGGGCCTCTGAAGATACGCAGTATTTT. The encoded protein is CASRRGFGRASEDTQYF.

The chain employs TRBV7-2 and TRBJ2-4; 8 bases match TRBD1. Germline V CDR1 and CDR2: SGHTA, FQGNSA. The CDR3 spans 17 residues. V was clipped by 1 base and J by 3 bases; unmatched bases: 8. The CDR3 nucleotides are TGTGCCAGCAGCTTAGGGGGACAGGCTTCAGGCAAAAACATTCAGTACTTC. It codes for CASSLGGQASGKNIQYF.

V is TRBV4-1 and J is TRBJ2-3, with 15 bases that match TRBD2. This CDR3 is built from 16 residues. V lost 4 bases to trimming and J lost 5 bases; unmatched junction nucleotides: 4. Germline loops: CDR1 MGHRA, CDR2 YSYEKL. DNA for the CDR3: TGCGCCAGCAGCCCCGGACTAGCGGGAGGGCAAGATACGCAGTATTTT. It yields the protein CASSPGLAGGQDTQYF.

This chain links TRBV7-2 with TRBJ2-1; D remains ambiguous. Deletions cut 0 bases from V and 7 bases from J, with 10 bases between. The CDR3 consists of 14 residues. The germline V gene encodes CDR1 SGHTA and CDR2 FQGNSA. CDR3 bases: TGTGCCAGCAGCTTAGCTGGATATGGAAATGAGCAGTTCTTC. Protein product: CASSLAGYGNEQFF.

This rearrangement joins TRBV28 to TRBJ1-5; D might be TRBD1 (6 bases). The germline V gene has CDR1 MDHEN and CDR2 SYDVKM. The CDR3 consists of 15 residues. Trimming took 5 bases from V and 1 from J, leaving 12 bases between them. The CDR3 nucleotides read TGTGCCAGCAGTCAAGGGACAACAAGCAATCAGCCCCAGCATTTT. Protein: CASSQGTTSNQPQHF.